A selection of T cell receptor beta chains follows, all from one sample in a study of cytomegalovirus exposure and HLA in healthy donors. Some clones are missing from TCRdb's copy, which holds only in-frame ones; the method was immunoSEQ multiplex PCR. The repertoire holds more than 140,000 clones, with roughly 80% as singletons. Sample: PBMCs. All receptors derive from a man aged 40-49 years in good health and CMV-seronegative. CDR3s include the opening cysteine and the closing phenylalanine or tryptophan.

TRBJ2-3 | TRBV4-2 | CASSPGGDTQYF
TRBJ2-7 | TRBV9 | CASSTRLGAYEQYF
TRBJ2-3 | TRBV2 | CASSAGGKNTQYF
TRBJ2-2 | TRBV11-3 | CASSLDLTGYSTGELFF
TRBJ2-1 | TRBV2 | CASSARQGPTNEQFF
TRBJ2-7 | TRBV7-8 | CASSLGGQGVVWQYF
TRBJ1-5 | TRBV9 | CASSVGRGQPQHF
TRBJ1-2 | TRBV2 | CASSDQGGNYGYTF
TRBJ1-2 | TRBV10-1 | CASRFVEPGQGDGYTF
TRBJ1-1 | TRBV15 | CATSRVARGTEAFF
TRBJ1-2 | TRBV6-5 | CASSYSRRDYGYTF
TRBJ1-5 | TRBV19 | CASSTGNQPQHF
TRBJ2-2 | TRBV2 | CASSLDREAGELFF
TRBJ1-2 | TRBV11-2 | CASSQGQGLSYGYTF
TRBJ2-5 | TRBV27 | CASSLSGTGGKTQYF
TRBJ1-1 | TRBV14 | CASSQDLTGGTEAFF
TRBJ2-2 | TRBV11-3 | CASSSGPGFTGELFF
TRBJ2-5 | TRBV5-1 | CASSFLAGQETQYF
TRBJ1-4 | TRBV2 | CASRKAGTEGEKLFF
TRBJ1-2 | TRBV10-3 | CAINLDRGSDYGYTF
TRBJ2-3 | TRBV7-9 | CASSPPSGTQYF
TRBJ1-6 | TRBV2 | CASSEARDRQFRSPLHF
TRBJ1-4 | TRBV5-1 | CASSLSQGANEKLFF
TRBJ2-7 | TRBV29-1 | CSVEEAGRYEQYF
TRBJ2-5 | TRBV5-4 | CASSLWLAGAGETQYF
TRBJ2-1 | TRBV4-1 | CASSPGLAGGFAYNEQFF
TRBJ1-1 | TRBV6-1 | CASSEYFVGGTEAFF
TRBJ2-5 | TRBV6-6 | CASSPAGGLDQYF
TRBJ2-4 | TRBV5-8 | CASSPSAGTPFISAKNIQYF
TRBJ1-6 | TRBV5-4 | CASSTGGPRDNSPLHF
TRBJ2-2 | TRBV19 | CASSMIQGAGTGELFF
TRBJ1-2 | TRBV27 | CASSLAMTGDNYYGYTF
TRBJ1-5 | TRBV5-1 | CASSALPQTNQPQHF
TRBJ2-7 | TRBV9 | CASSTMTGSYEQYF
TRBJ1-1 | TRBV7-2 | CASSSTRNTEAFF
TRBJ2-7 | TRBV29-1 | CSVNGVSSKEQFSYEQYF
TRBJ2-4 | TRBV29-1 | CSVDTGSGDIQYF
TRBJ1-2 | TRBV5-4 | CASKPGQGADGYTF
TRBJ2-3 | TRBV7-8 | CASSLARRGGGPDTQYF
TRBJ2-3 | TRBV6-4 | CASSDHSSDTQYF
TRBJ1-1 | TRBV10-3 | CAISALPGQDTTNTEAFF
TRBJ2-7 | TRBV5-1 | CASSLEPAYEQYF
TRBJ1-5 | TRBV10-3 | CAISTGELDQPQHF
TRBJ1-6 | TRBV6-1 | CASRQGQSYNSPLHF
TRBJ1-2 | TRBV11-2 | CASSFRGGYTF
TRBJ1-2 | TRBV7-2 | CASSLDPTTGLIYGYTF
TRBJ2-2 | TRBV4-1 | CASSHPGLAGGTGRKTGELFF
TRBJ1-2 | TRBV27 | CASSFRVGGYGYGYTF
TRBJ2-7 | TRBV30 | CAWKARAYSYEQYF
TRBJ1-4 | TRBV15 | CATRGATNEKLFF
TRBJ1-2 | TRBV7-3 | CASSPGATNYGYTF
TRBJ2-1 | TRBV9 | CASSAEPLTSDISNEQFF
TRBJ2-2 | TRBV7-8 | CASSQYRTGNTGELFF
TRBJ1-1 | TRBV2 | CASSEGEKNTEAFF
TRBJ1-2 | TRBV29-1 | CSVHDRGRNYYGYTF
TRBJ1-2 | TRBV15 | CATGLRGRKGGYTF
TRBJ1-4 | TRBV5-6 | CASSLGGGDEKLFF
TRBJ1-4 | TRBV5-1 | CASSVGVTNEKLFF
TRBJ2-7 | TRBV5-1 | CASSSYRDSYEQYF
TRBJ1-2 | TRBV18 | CASSPQGADGYTF